Listed here are 27 T cell receptor beta chains from one sample, sequenced in a study of shared clonotypes between healthy human individuals. Here immunoSEQ multiplex PCR was the method, and the copy in TCRdb shows in-frame clones only, minus some. This table has 85,000 to 100,000 clones, roughly two thirds appearing once. Sequenced: memory CD8+ T cells sorted from blood. Specified subset: CD45RO+ cells pooled with CCR7-negative TemRA cells. The receptors here all came from a man under 40 in good health.

V and J are TRBV9 and TRBJ1-2; 7 positions match TRBD1. The V and J ends lost 3 bases and 0 bases, in that order; junction bases with no gene match: 5. CDR1 and CDR2 from the germline V gene are SGDLS and YYNGEE. This CDR3 is built from 15 residues. The CDR3 coding sequence is TGTGCCAGCAGCGGAGGACAGGAAGCTAACTATGGCTACACCTTC. This codes for CASSGGQEANYGYTF.

This clone was observed a single time. The chain is built from TRBV28 and TRBJ2-7, with a possible D match to TRBD1 (6 bases). Trimming took 6 bases from V and 3 from J, leaving 18 bases between them. The germline gives CDR1 MDHEN, CDR2 SYDVKM. CDR3 size: 15 residues. As DNA, the CDR3 is TGTGCCAGCAGCGGTACAGGGAGAACAAGCTACGAGCAGTACTTC. This translates into CASSGTGRTSYEQYF.

The V call is TRBV11-2, the J call TRBJ2-2; D is ambiguous. V was shortened by 10 bases and J by 7 bases, with 10 bases between the two germline ends. The CDR3 has 11 amino acids. Germline V gene data show CDR1 as SGHAT and CDR2 as FQNNGV. CDR3 amino acids: CATPPGGELFF. CDR3 in DNA: TGTGCCACCCCTCCAGGCGGGGAGCTGTTTTTT.

There are many counts of this clone. This chain links TRBV6-1 with TRBJ1-5; 9 bases agree with TRBD1. The CDR3 runs 15 residues. From germline, CDR1 is MNHNS and CDR2 SASEGT. Losses at the gene ends were 6 bases for V and 6 bases for J; bases not matched to a gene: 9. The CDR3: CASRDLTGGGQPQHF. CDR3 DNA: TGTGCCAGCAGAGACTTAACAGGGGGCGGTCAGCCCCAGCATTTT.

The chain carries TRBV7-2 and TRBJ2-1, with a possible D match to TRBD2 (5 bases). The CDR3 length is 17 residues. Trimming left V 3 bases short and J 9 bases short, with 24 bases between. Per the germline V gene, CDR1 is SGHTA and CDR2 is FQGNSA. The CDR3 sequence is CASSFYSRAAWMGEQFF. In DNA form, the CDR3 reads TGTGCCAGCAGCTTCTATAGTCGAGCGGCTTGGATGGGTGAGCAGTTCTTC.

The chain is built from TRBV6-1 and TRBJ2-4; D assignment may be TRBD1 or TRBD2 (5 bases each). Germline values: CDR1 MNHNS, CDR2 SASEGT. Trimming took off 2 bases at V and 7 bases at J, with 18 bases between the two ends. The CDR3 runs 16 residues. CDR3 in amino acids: CASSEKAGTGYNIQYF. The CDR3 DNA sequence: TGTGCCAGCAGTGAAAAAGCAGGGACGGGGTATAACATTCAGTACTTC.

The chain is built from TRBV18 and TRBJ2-7; D perhaps matches TRBD1 (6 bases). CDR1 and CDR2 (germline): KGHSH, LQKENI. The CDR3 covers 17 residues. The germline V and J ends were trimmed by 1 base and 1 base, with 17 bases remaining between them. The CDR3 region has the DNA TGTGCCAGCTCACCACGGGGGCCCCGCTCCTTTTCCTACGAGCAGTACTTC. Translated: CASSPRGPRSFSYEQYF.

The V and J genes are TRBV30 and TRBJ1-5; TRBD1 matches at 8 bases. CDR1 and CDR2 from the germline V gene are GTSNPN and SVGIG (reference sequence). CDR3 length equals 18 residues. V lost 1 base and J lost 3; bases outside the gene matches: 14. CDR3 protein: CAWSEGFRDRGNNQPQHF. CDR3 coding DNA: TGTGCCTGGAGTGAAGGCTTTAGAGACAGGGGAAACAATCAGCCCCAGCATTTT.

The V and J genes are TRBV7-9 and TRBJ1-1, with no clear D. CDR3 length: 14 amino acids. CDR1 is SEHNR and CDR2 is FQNEAQ in the germline V gene (reference sequence). V shed 2 bases and J shed 10 bases, with 17 bases lying between them. CDR3 nucleotide sequence: TGTGCCAGCAGCTTAACACAGCAACACGGAACAGCTTTCTTT. It specifies CASSLTQQHGTAFF.

This clone has only a few counts. The chain couples TRBV18 to TRBJ2-7; D is uncertain. V was clipped by 4 bases and J by 5 bases, with 6 bases between them. The CDR3 is made up of 11 amino acids. CDR1 is KGHSH and CDR2 is LQKENI in the germline V gene. The CDR3: CASSRNHEQYF. In DNA form, the CDR3 reads TGTGCCAGCTCACGGAACCACGAGCAGTACTTC.

The genes are TRBV14 and TRBJ2-7; possibly TRBD1 for D (5 bases). Per germline, CDR1 SGHDN and CDR2 FVKESK. V shed 5 bases and J shed 2 bases, with 22 bases lying between them. The CDR3 spans 17 residues. As DNA, the CDR3 is TGTGCCAGCAGCGCACAAGGGGCCGCAGTGGGCACCTACGAGCAGTACTTC. Its translation is CASSAQGAAVGTYEQYF.

CDR3 sequence (DNA): TGCGCCAGCTTTGCGGAAGGGACGACCGATAGCACAGATACGCAGTATTTT. Translated: CASFAEGTTDSTDTQYF. V usage is TRBV10-2 and J usage is TRBJ2-3; either TRBD1 or TRBD2 may supply D (5 bases each). The germline CDR1 and CDR2 sequences are WSHSY and SAAADI. The CDR3 is made up of 17 amino acids. V shed 8 bases and J shed 0 bases, with 21 bases lying between them.

This sequence joins TRBV9 and TRBJ2-3; TRBD2 agrees at 8 bases. Per the germline V gene, CDR1 is SGDLS and CDR2 is YYNGEE. The CDR3 extends over 15 amino acids. The junction had 8 bases not matched to a gene; V was cut back by 3 bases and J by 5 bases. CDR3 residues: CASSDSAGGGDTQYF. The DNA of the CDR3 is TGTGCCAGCAGCGATTCGGCGGGAGGAGGAGATACGCAGTATTTT.

The chain has TRBV11-2 and TRBJ2-7; 8 bases align to TRBD1. The CDR3 spans 15 residues. J gave up 5 bases and V 0 bases, and 6 bases lay outside the gene matches. Looked up from germline, CDR1 is SGHAT and CDR2 is FQNNGV. The CDR3 is CASSLDQGASDEQYF. CDR3 in DNA: TGTGCCAGCAGCTTAGACCAGGGGGCGTCCGACGAGCAGTACTTC. The variable domain in full, completed from reference TRBV11-2 and TRBJ2-7, reads EAGVAQSPRYKIIEKRQSVAFWCNPISGHATLYWYQQILGQGPKLLIQFQNNGVVDDSQLPKDRFSAERLKGVDSTLKIQPAKLEDSAVYLCASSLDQGASDEQYFGPGTRLTVT.

The chain combines TRBV11-2 with TRBJ1-1; D unresolved. CDR1 and CDR2 (germline): SGHAT, FQNNGV. The CDR3 has 15 residues. Trimming removed 1 base from V and 1 base from J, with 10 bases in between. The CDR3 region has the DNA TGTGCCAGCAGCTTAGGTGTGGTGGGGAACACTGAAGCTTTCTTT. The encoded protein is CASSLGVVGNTEAFF.

This clone was seen only once. The chain combines TRBV4-1 with TRBJ2-3; 10 nucleotides agree with TRBD2. The germline CDR1 and CDR2 sequences are MGHRA and YSYEKL. The junction had 6 bases not matched to a gene; V was cut back by 3 bases and J by 0 bases. This CDR3 comprises 17 residues. CDR3 sequence (DNA): TGCGCCAGCAGCCATACCGGACTAGCGGATAGCACAGATACGCAGTATTTT. It codes for CASSHTGLADSTDTQYF.

Comments on this clone: This sample includes further DNA sequences coding for the same CDR3. The gene calls are TRBV6-5 and TRBJ2-1; 8 positions agree with TRBD1. The CDR3 sequence is 13 residues long. CDR1 and CDR2 from the germline V gene are MNHEY and SVGAGI. V shed 6 bases, J shed 6 bases, and the junction held 4 bases outside the gene matches. The CDR3 reads CASSLRGLNEQFF. The DNA of the CDR3 is TGTGCCAGCAGCCTCAGGGGGCTCAATGAGCAGTTCTTC.

This clone has only one observation. V and J are TRBV28 and TRBJ1-5; a possible D gene is TRBD1 (6 bases). Germline V gene sequence: CDR1 MDHEN, CDR2 SYDVKM. V was clipped by 5 bases and J by 4 bases, with 12 bases between them. The CDR3 extends over 14 amino acids. CDR3 sequence reads: CASSPAGANQPQHF. Here the CDR3 DNA reads TGTGCCAGCAGTCCCGCAGGGGCAAATCAGCCCCAGCATTTT.

The chain uses TRBV27 and TRBJ1-2, with D possibly matching TRBD1 (6 bases). V lost 6 bases and J 8 bases, leaving 19 bases between the germline ends. The CDR3 length is 14 residues. The germline CDR1 and CDR2 sequences are MNHEY and SMNVEV (reference sequence). CDR3 region: CASSGGPGVSGYTF. CDR3 DNA sequence: TGTGCCAGCAGCGGGGGGCCAGGGGTTTCCGGCTACACCTTC.

This sequence joins TRBV4-3 and TRBJ1-2; TRBD1 is a possible D gene (6 bases). The V end was cut by 0 bases, the J end by 3 bases, with 14 bases between. Germline V gene sequence: CDR1 LGHNA, CDR2 YSLEER. The CDR3 has 16 amino acids. CDR3 DNA: TGCGCCAGCAGCCAAGACTCCACTAGGGGGGACTATGGCTACACCTTC. It encodes CASSQDSTRGDYGYTF.

The chain uses TRBV21-1 and TRBJ1-4. TRBV21-1 is shown as a pseudogene. There are 13 residues in the CDR3. In DNA form, the CDR3 reads TGTGCCAGCAGCAAACTGGCGGGTGAAAAACTGTTTTTT. This translates into CASSKLAGEKLFF.

The chain is built from TRBV28 and TRBJ2-7; D unresolved. The CDR3 consists of 13 residues. CDR1 is MDHEN, CDR2 SYDVKM, per germline. Between the trimmed V and J ends, which lost 7 bases and 4 bases, there was a span of 14 bases. CDR3 in DNA: TGTGCCAGCAAATGGGGTGGAGCATACGAGCAGTACTTC. Its protein product is CASKWGGAYEQYF.

This clone came up many times. V usage is TRBV19 and J usage is TRBJ1-1, with 11 positions matching TRBD1. Germline assignment: CDR1 LNHDA and CDR2 SQIVND (reference sequence). V lost 5 bases and J lost 2; bases outside the gene matches: 7. The CDR3 is made up of 16 amino acids. DNA of the CDR3: TGTGCCAGTAGTGCCTGGGACAGGGGGACCAACACTGAAGCTTTCTTT. It specifies CASSAWDRGTNTEAFF.

The chain combines TRBV9 with TRBJ2-1, with 10 bases lining up with TRBD2. The germline gives CDR1 SGDLS, CDR2 YYNGEE. This CDR3 comprises 15 residues. The V gene end was trimmed by 2 bases and the J gene end by 7 bases; junction bases not matched to a gene: 6. CDR3 DNA: TGTGCCAGCAGCGTCAGCGGGAGGGGGAGGAATGAGCAGTTCTTC. The encoded protein is CASSVSGRGRNEQFF.

The chain combines TRBV5-1 with TRBJ1-2; possible D gene TRBD1, 6 bases. Trimming removed 4 bases at V and 5 bases at J, with 21 bases between. Germline CDR1 and CDR2: SGHRS and YFSETQ. The CDR3 loop spans 16 amino acids. CDR3 coding DNA: TGCGCCAGCAGCGGGACGGACAGCCCGGCGCTGTATGGCTACACCTTC. Its translation is CASSGTDSPALYGYTF.

V usage is TRBV5-1 and J usage is TRBJ1-2, with D possibly TRBD1 on 6 matching bases. The CDR3 consists of 14 residues. The ends were cut back, 3 bases at V and 6 bases at J, with 15 bases in the middle. CDR1 is SGHRS, CDR2 YFSETQ, per germline. CDR3 in DNA: TGCGCCAGCAGCTATGGCAGGGGAGGTGATGGCTACACCTTC. Its protein product is CASSYGRGGDGYTF.

V is TRBV4-1 and J is TRBJ1-5; D not resolved. Germline CDR1 MGHRA, CDR2 YSYEKL. The CDR3 consists of 13 residues. V was trimmed by 2 bases and J by 7 bases, leaving 9 bases between them. The CDR3 bases are TGCGCCAGCAGCCAAACCCTATCCCAGCCCCAGCATTTT. As protein: CASSQTLSQPQHF.